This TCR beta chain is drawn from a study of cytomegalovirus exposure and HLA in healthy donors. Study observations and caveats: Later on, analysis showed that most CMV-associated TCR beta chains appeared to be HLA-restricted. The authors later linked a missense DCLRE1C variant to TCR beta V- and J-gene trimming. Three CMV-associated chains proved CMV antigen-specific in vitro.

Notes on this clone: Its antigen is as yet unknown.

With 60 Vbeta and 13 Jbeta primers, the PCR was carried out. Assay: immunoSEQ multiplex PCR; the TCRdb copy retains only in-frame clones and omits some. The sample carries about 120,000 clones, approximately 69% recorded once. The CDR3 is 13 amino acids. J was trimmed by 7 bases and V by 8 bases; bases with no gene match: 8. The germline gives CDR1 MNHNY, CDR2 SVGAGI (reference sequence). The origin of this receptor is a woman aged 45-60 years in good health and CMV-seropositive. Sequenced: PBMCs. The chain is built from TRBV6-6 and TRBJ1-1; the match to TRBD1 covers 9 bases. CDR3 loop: CASQQGAIDEAFF. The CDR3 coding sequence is TGTGCCAGCCAACAGGGGGCAATAGATGAAGCTTTCTTT.